Listed below are T cell receptor beta chains from one sample, sequenced in a study of vaccination and CD4 T cells after COVID-19. Each CDR3 protein is one row after TCRdb ran MiXCR on the PCR reads. The repertoire holds approximately 16,000 distinct CDR3 sequences, with around 40% as singletons. What these receptors recognize is not known. Sequenced here: CD4+ T cells from blood, cultured in vitro, sampled before SARS-CoV-2 vaccination. All receptors come from a human donor who received a COVID-19 vaccine. Both conserved end residues are part of each CDR3. Fields, in order: clone size, CDR3 length, D gene, V gene, J gene, CDR3 protein, CDR3 DNA. D genes are given only for firm matches. Expanded clones are given a class, and other clones once, few, many or no size at all.

>medium-sized|14|TRBD1|TRBV23-1|TRBJ1-2
CASSHRQGWRGYTF
TGCGCCAGCAGTCACAGACAGGGATGGAGAGGCTACACCTTC
>.|13|TRBD1|TRBV11-2|TRBJ2-1
CASSPGQYNEQFF
TGTGCCAGCAGCCCGGGACAGTACAATGAGCAGTTCTTC
>.|14|.|TRBV29-1|TRBJ1-3
CSVVGGSAGNTIYF
TGCAGCGTTGTCGGGGGGTCGGCTGGAAACACCATATATTTT
>few|13|TRBD1|TRBV29-1|TRBJ1-1
CSGGQGAGTEAFF
TGCAGCGGGGGACAGGGGGCGGGCACTGAAGCTTTCTTT
>.|14|.|TRBV18|TRBJ2-5
CASSPPRDQETQYF
TGTGCCAGCTCACCACCCCGGGATCAAGAGACCCAGTACTTC
>few|14|TRBD1|TRBV11-3|TRBJ2-7
CASSLGQTLEEQYF
TGTGCCAGCAGCTTGGGACAGACCCTAGAGGAGCAGTACTTC
>few|14|.|TRBV6-1|TRBJ1-2
CASSLQGLNYGYTF
TGTGCCAGCAGTCTACAGGGACTTAACTATGGCTACACCTTC
>few|13|.|TRBV7-3|TRBJ2-3
CASSLGSTDTQYF
TGTGCCAGCAGCTTGGGTAGCACAGATACGCAGTATTTT
>few|13|.|TRBV7-2|TRBJ1-2
CASSLERNYGYTF
TGTGCCAGCAGCTTGGAGAGGAACTATGGCTACACCTTC
>.|14|TRBD2|TRBV7-2|TRBJ2-5
CASSRGSLQETQYF
TGTGCCAGCTCGCGCGGGAGCCTCCAAGAGACCCAGTACTTC
>few|19|.|TRBV6-5|TRBJ1-6
CASSYSPPTVSSYNSPLHF
TGTGCCAGCAGTTACTCCCCGCCGACAGTCAGCTCCTATAATTCACCCCTCCACTTT
>few|13|TRBD1|TRBV2|TRBJ1-5
CATGQGLGQPQHF
TGTGCCACGGGACAGGGGCTGGGGCAGCCCCAGCATTTT
>few|12|.|TRBV5-5|TRBJ1-2
CASSLEGYGYTF
TGTGCCAGCAGCTTGGAGGGGTATGGCTACACCTTC
>few|15|TRBD2|TRBV7-7|TRBJ2-1
CASSSRGGTYNEQFF
TGTGCCAGCAGCTCCCGGGGGGGAACCTACAATGAGCAGTTCTTC
>.|16|.|TRBV20-1|TRBJ2-5
CSARRDKPRPQETQYF
TGCAGTGCTAGGCGGGATAAGCCCAGGCCCCAAGAGACCCAGTACTTC
>.|16|TRBD1|TRBV5-6|TRBJ2-2
CASSFWDRSNTGELFF
TGTGCCAGCAGCTTCTGGGACAGATCGAACACCGGGGAGCTGTTTTTT
>.|18|.|TRBV5-1|TRBJ2-2
CASSLRPQGLTLTGELFF
TGCGCCAGCAGCTTGAGGCCGCAGGGACTGACATTAACCGGGGAGCTGTTTTTT
>.|15|TRBD1|TRBV30|TRBJ1-5
CAWSSLDRGTQPQHF
TGTGCCTGGAGTAGTCTGGACAGGGGTACTCAGCCCCAGCATTTT
>.|17|TRBD2|TRBV2|TRBJ2-4
CASSPRTSGGPKNIQYF
TGTGCCAGCAGCCCACGGACTAGCGGGGGGCCTAAAAACATTCAGTACTTC
>few|15|.|TRBV30|TRBJ1-1
CAWSVPGIMNTEAFF
TGTGCCTGGAGTGTACCGGGGATCATGAACACTGAAGCTTTCTTT
>.|14|TRBD1|TRBV10-3|TRBJ2-7
CAIRNDRVSYEQYF
TGTGCCATCAGGAACGACAGGGTTTCGTACGAGCAGTACTTC
>.|20|TRBD1|TRBV12-3/TRBV12-4|TRBJ1-1
CASSLSRPASKQGMNTEAFF
TGTGCCAGCAGTTTGAGCAGACCCGCATCGAAACAGGGGATGAACACTGAAGCTTTCTTT
>.|16|TRBD1|TRBV19|TRBJ2-5
CASSISDRVPRETQYF
TGTGCCAGTAGTATTTCTGACAGGGTTCCTCGAGAGACCCAGTACTTC
>.|16|.|TRBV7-2|TRBJ2-3
CASSLGLGVSTDTQYF
TGTGCCAGCAGCTTAGGGTTAGGCGTTAGCACAGATACGCAGTATTTT
>.|12|.|TRBV29-1|TRBJ1-1
CSGERVGTEAFF
TGCAGCGGAGAACGGGTGGGTACTGAAGCTTTCTTT
>few|17|TRBD2|TRBV5-4|TRBJ2-3
CASSLGSRGGRTDTQYF
TGTGCCAGCAGCTTGGGATCTCGGGGGGGGCGCACAGATACGCAGTATTTT
>.|15|.|TRBV2|TRBJ1-5
CASKLGRYSNQPQHF
TGTGCCAGCAAGTTGGGCAGATATAGCAATCAGCCCCAGCATTTT
>few|13|TRBD1|TRBV19|TRBJ2-3
CATTTGPTDTQYF
TGTGCCACGACGACAGGGCCCACAGATACGCAGTATTTT
>.|17|.|TRBV7-8|TRBJ1-1
CASSPGLGGRTITEAFF
TGTGCCAGCAGCCCCGGACTGGGAGGGAGGACCATCACTGAAGCTTTCTTT
>few|10|.|TRBV6-1|TRBJ1-6
CASWISPLHF
TGTGCCAGCTGGATTTCACCCCTCCACTTT
>few|9|.|TRBV6-1|TRBJ2-4
CASSYIQYF
TGTGCCAGCTCCTACATTCAGTACTTC
>few|16|.|TRBV15|TRBJ2-5
CATSRERRGGQETQYF
TGTGCCACCAGCAGGGAAAGACGGGGCGGTCAAGAGACCCAGTACTTC